This T cell receptor (beta chain) is drawn from a study of cytomegalovirus exposure and HLA in healthy donors. This PCR relied on a set of 60 Vbeta primers and 13 Jbeta primers. The repertoire was sequenced with immunoSEQ multiplex PCR; TCRdb's copy has only in-frame clones and lacks some. The table records 100,000 or so clones, 80% to 90% of them present only once. A remark on this clone: What it binds is not known.

Study-wide results and caveats: Later analysis identified a missense DCLRE1C variant that was linked to TCR beta V- and J-gene trimming. Reports credit the classifier with highly specific, highly sensitive diagnosis of cytomegalovirus status.

Per germline, CDR1 SGHTA and CDR2 FQGNSA. Trimming cost V 0 bases and J 4 bases; bases outside gene matches: 8. There are 16 residues in the CDR3. The sequenced sample was PBMCs. The chain employs TRBV7-2 and TRBJ2-7; 8 nucleotides match TRBD1. This TCR was recovered from a woman aged 18-35 years in good health and CMV-seronegative. Written as DNA, the CDR3 is TGTGCCAGCAGCTTAGCGAGGGGACAGGCCCTTTACGAGCAGTACTTC. This sequence encodes CASSLARGQALYEQYF.